This T cell receptor (beta chain) was identified during a study of cytomegalovirus exposure and HLA in healthy donors. Findings and caveats of the study: Rare sequences made up most TCRs, while some public TCRs were found in many donors.

In the case of this clone: Its antigen is unknown. At one end the junction does not follow the germline gene, possibly because of a read error.

Here immunoSEQ multiplex PCR was the method, and the copy in TCRdb shows in-frame clones only, minus some. The sample lists 100,000 to 150,000 clones; about 91% were seen once. This CDR3 comprises 15 residues. Germline V gives CDR1 SNHLY, CDR2 FYNNEI. The sequence derives from a woman aged 18-29 years in good health and CMV-seronegative. The sample consisted of PBMCs. This sequence joins TRBV2 and TRBJ2-7; 8 nucleotides line up with TRBD1. The CDR3: CASTDGDSLDREGDF. DNA for the CDR3: TGTGCCAGCACCGACGGCGATTCTCTGGACAGGGAAGGGGACTTC.